This is a list of T cell receptor beta chains from one sample in a study of blood T cell repertoires in COVID-19. The table came from immunoSEQ multiplex PCR; TCRdb's copy has only in-frame clones and leaves some out. The sample gives hundreds of thousands of clones, 85% to 90% of which show up once; about 0.91% is in the top ten. Input material: peripheral blood. The receptors stem from a man younger than 30 with COVID-19, enrolled during active disease. Each CDR3 is given with its conserved first and last residue. Fields, in order: V gene, J gene, clone size, D gene, CDR3 protein, CDR3 DNA. A D gene is named only where the DNA matches it firmly. Rows give clone size only sometimes, using once, few, many, or a class for an expanded clone.

TRBV29-1,TRBJ2-1,NA,TRBD1,CSLNRQGSYNEQFF,TGCAGCCTAAACCGACAGGGGTCCTACAATGAGCAGTTCTTC
TRBV7-7,TRBJ2-1,once,NA,CASSLALIGVNEQFF,TGTGCCAGCAGCTTAGCGCTAATCGGGGTCAATGAGCAGTTCTTC
TRBV5-1,TRBJ2-5,NA,TRBD2,CASSLEQRGGFRETQYF,TGCGCCAGCAGCTTGGAACAGCGGGGGGGCTTCCGGGAGACCCAGTACTTC
TRBV12-3/TRBV12-4,TRBJ1-2,NA,TRBD1,CAERGQEDYGYTF,TGTGCTGAGAGGGGACAGGAGGACTATGGCTACACCTTC
TRBV11-2,TRBJ2-5,NA,TRBD1,CASSVGDRGRETQYF,TGTGCCAGCAGCGTAGGGGACAGGGGGCGAGAGACCCAGTACTTC
TRBV6-6,TRBJ2-1,NA,NA,CASSYPRDSINEQFF,TGTGCCAGCAGTTACCCCCGGGACTCCATCAATGAGCAGTTCTTC
TRBV18,TRBJ2-5,NA,TRBD1,CASSPLGTEETQYF,TGTGCCAGCTCACCGTTGGGGACAGAAGAGACCCAGTACTTC
TRBV12-3/TRBV12-4,TRBJ2-1,NA,NA,CASSLSDFNEQFF,TGTGCCAGCAGTTTATCGGACTTTAATGAGCAGTTCTTC
TRBV29-1,TRBJ2-7,NA,TRBD2,CSVSPLGLADTSYEQYF,TGCAGCGTTTCACCTTTGGGACTAGCGGATACCTCCTACGAGCAGTACTTC
TRBV5-1,TRBJ1-1,NA,TRBD1,CASSIRGPNTEAFF,TGCGCCAGCAGCATCAGGGGGCCGAACACTGAAGCTTTCTTT
TRBV18,TRBJ2-3,NA,NA,CASSPGPYTDTQYF,TGTGCCAGCTCACCAGGGCCCTACACAGATACGCAGTATTTT
TRBV19,TRBJ2-5,NA,TRBD2,CASSIRTSGEETQYF,TGTGCCAGTAGTATAAGGACTAGCGGGGAAGAGACCCAGTACTTC
TRBV6-5,TRBJ1-6,NA,NA,CASGSESPLHF,TGTGCCAGCGGCTCCGAATCACCCCTCCACTTT
TRBV30,TRBJ2-1,NA,TRBD2,CAWNTPGTSGLNEQFF,TGTGCCTGGAACACCCCTGGGACTAGCGGTCTCAATGAGCAGTTCTTC
TRBV9,TRBJ1-1,once,NA,CASSVDRGPTEAFF,TGTGCCAGCAGCGTAGATCGAGGGCCCACTGAAGCTTTCTTT
TRBV7-3,TRBJ2-2,NA,NA,CARTIVGVAENTGELFF,TGTGCCAGAACAATCGTCGGGGTAGCGGAGAACACCGGGGAGCTGTTTTTT
TRBV2,TRBJ1-1,once,TRBD1,CASSDRGRPNTEAFF,TGTGCCAGCAGTGACAGGGGGCGGCCGAACACTGAAGCTTTCTTT
TRBV18,TRBJ1-5,few,NA,CASSQEGHSNQPQHF,TGTGCCAGCTCCCAAGAGGGACACAGCAATCAGCCCCAGCATTTT
TRBV29-1,TRBJ1-2,NA,NA,CSVDGGYGYTF,TGCAGCGTTGACGGCGGCTATGGCTACACCTTC
TRBV25-1,TRBJ2-1,NA,TRBD2,CASSILMTTSGSRNEQFF,TGTGCCAGCAGTATTCTTATGACCACTAGCGGGAGTAGAAATGAGCAGTTCTTC
TRBV24-1,TRBJ2-1,NA,NA,CATSDPKLNNEQFF,TGTGCCACCAGTGATCCTAAGCTAAACAATGAGCAGTTCTTC
TRBV7-8,TRBJ2-5,NA,TRBD2,CASSRGDSQETQYF,TGTGCCAGCAGTCGGGGGGACTCTCAAGAGACCCAGTACTTC
TRBV3-1/TRBV3-2,TRBJ1-6,NA,TRBD1,CASSRTSGAGGNSPLHF,TGTGCCAGCAGCCGAACTTCAGGCGCAGGGGGGAATTCACCCCTCCACTTT
TRBV6-1,TRBJ2-7,NA,NA,CASSDRGSDEQYF,TGTGCCAGCAGTGACAGGGGATCGGACGAGCAGTACTTC
TRBV3-1/TRBV3-2,TRBJ1-3,NA,NA,CASSQGTVSSGNTIYF,TGTGCCAGCAGCCAAGGGACAGTAAGTTCTGGAAACACCATATATTTT
TRBV10-1,TRBJ1-3,few,NA,CASSESRAGNTIYF,TGCGCCAGCAGTGAGTCCAGGGCTGGAAACACCATATATTTT
TRBV4-2,TRBJ2-5,NA,NA,CASSQVGGRTGETQYF,TGTGCCAGCAGCCAAGTTGGCGGGCGGACCGGGGAGACCCAGTACTTC
TRBV2,TRBJ2-1,NA,NA,CASSGTGMRGYNEQFF,TGTGCCAGCAGTGGAACAGGGATGAGGGGATACAATGAGCAGTTCTTC
TRBV19,TRBJ2-2,NA,TRBD1,CASNDRGGRGTGELFF,TGTGCCAGTAATGACAGGGGAGGAAGGGGCACCGGGGAGCTGTTTTTT
TRBV13,TRBJ2-3,NA,NA,CASSLGASTSTDTQYF,TGTGCCAGCAGCTTAGGGGCTAGCACTAGCACAGATACGCAGTATTTT
TRBV5-4,TRBJ1-2,NA,TRBD1,CASSTGQGYGYTF,TGTGCCAGCAGCACAGGACAGGGGTATGGCTACACCTTC
TRBV5-8,TRBJ2-1,few,NA,CASTLLYRNEQFF,TGTGCCAGCACGCTACTTTACCGCAATGAGCAGTTCTTC
TRBV6-1,TRBJ2-5,once,NA,CASSSPGRGETQYF,TGTGCCAGCAGCAGTCCGGGAAGAGGAGAGACCCAGTACTTC
TRBV5-6,TRBJ1-3,NA,NA,CASRLGAGGNTIYF,TGTGCCAGCAGGCTAGGGGCAGGGGGAAACACCATATATTTT
TRBV29-1,TRBJ1-1,NA,TRBD1,CSGFQGAGTEAFF,TGCAGCGGGTTCCAGGGGGCCGGCACTGAAGCTTTCTTT
TRBV5-1,TRBJ1-6,NA,NA,CASRASSSYNSPLHF,TGCGCCAGCAGGGCCTCTAGCTCCTATAATTCACCCCTCCACTTT
TRBV7-9,TRBJ2-4,NA,NA,CASTALAGDIQYF,TGTGCCAGCACCGCGCTCGCCGGGGACATTCAGTACTTC
TRBV5-1,TRBJ2-1,NA,NA,CASSPEGSSGYNEQFF,TGCGCCAGCAGCCCGGAGGGCAGTAGCGGTTACAATGAGCAGTTCTTC
TRBV7-6,TRBJ2-7,NA,NA,CASSSPGRPYEQYF,TGTGCCAGCAGCTCCCCAGGGAGGCCTTACGAGCAGTACTTC
TRBV24-1,TRBJ2-2,NA,TRBD2,CATSGLAGASGELFF,TGTGCCACCAGTGGACTAGCGGGAGCGAGCGGGGAGCTGTTTTTT
TRBV12-3/TRBV12-4,TRBJ1-6,NA,NA,CASKQQRSPLHF,TGTGCCAGCAAACAGCAGAGATCACCCCTCCACTTT
TRBV4-1,TRBJ2-1,once,NA,CASSQDRGRDEQFF,TGCGCCAGCAGCCAAGACAGGGGTAGAGATGAGCAGTTCTTC
TRBV6-5,TRBJ2-1,NA,TRBD2,CASTPRLAAHNEQFF,TGTGCCAGCACCCCTAGGCTAGCGGCCCACAATGAGCAGTTCTTC
TRBV7-9,TRBJ2-7,NA,TRBD2,CASSPAGAEQYF,TGTGCCAGCAGCCCAGCGGGAGCTGAGCAGTACTTC
TRBV7-8,TRBJ2-2,NA,TRBD2,CASSILTSGSNTGELFF,TGTGCCAGCAGCATACTGACTAGCGGGAGCAACACCGGGGAGCTGTTTTTT
TRBV19,TRBJ2-7,NA,TRBD1,CASSIRSGQGAYEQYF,TGTGCCAGTAGTATTAGGTCCGGACAGGGGGCTTACGAGCAGTACTTC
TRBV15,TRBJ2-7,NA,TRBD2,CATSKTSGRLEQYF,TGTGCCACCAGCAAGACTAGCGGGAGGTTGGAGCAGTACTTC
TRBV19,TRBJ2-3,NA,TRBD2,CASSMGGRAFTDTQYF,TGTGCCAGTAGTATGGGCGGGAGGGCCTTCACAGATACGCAGTATTTT
TRBV30,TRBJ1-2,NA,NA,CAWTPLGTANYGYTF,TGTGCCTGGACTCCCCTTGGAACAGCTAACTATGGCTACACCTTC
TRBV6-4,TRBJ2-2,NA,TRBD1,CASRRDRDTGELFF,TGTGCCAGCAGACGTGACAGGGACACCGGGGAGCTGTTTTTT
TRBV7-9,TRBJ2-3,few,NA,CASSSADTQYF,TGTGCCAGCAGCTCGGCAGATACGCAGTATTTT
TRBV5-1,TRBJ2-1,NA,TRBD1,CASSSYRDRGLNEQFF,TGCGCCAGCAGCTCGTACCGGGACAGGGGCCTCAATGAGCAGTTCTTC
TRBV7-9,TRBJ2-5,NA,NA,CASSPMGDVETQYF,TGTGCCAGCAGCCCAATGGGCGATGTGGAGACCCAGTACTTC
TRBV14,TRBJ1-1,NA,NA,CASSWGVHTEAFF,TGTGCCAGCAGCTGGGGCGTTCACACTGAAGCTTTCTTT
TRBV5-1,TRBJ2-2,once,NA,CASGRGFGTGELFF,TGCGCCAGCGGGAGAGGGTTCGGGACCGGGGAGCTGTTTTTT
TRBV20-1,TRBJ1-1,NA,TRBD1,CSARTGLEAFF,TGCAGTGCAAGGACAGGGTTGGAAGCTTTCTTT
TRBV4-1,TRBJ2-7,NA,TRBD1,CASSQDRTGRYEQYF,TGCGCCAGCAGCCAAGACCGGACAGGGAGGTACGAGCAGTACTTC
TRBV27,TRBJ1-2,NA,NA,CASSSLGSGKNGYTF,TGTGCCAGCAGTTCCCTGGGCAGCGGCAAGAACGGCTACACCTTC
TRBV6-1,TRBJ2-7,NA,TRBD2,CASSEGTSGAIYEQYF,TGTGCCAGCAGTGAGGGGACTAGCGGGGCCATATACGAGCAGTACTTC